These T cell receptor beta chains were read from a single sample in a study of technical replicates of blood from a few donors. Sequencing used immunoSEQ multiplex PCR; TCRdb keeps in-frame clones, though not all of them. The data contain some 71,000 clones, approximately 97% of them singletons. Sequenced material: T cells isolated from PBMCs. Every receptor here comes from a human donor in good health. The CDR3 runs from the conserved cysteine through the conserved F or W. D genes are given only for firm matches. Clone sizes are given selectively: once, few, many, or a class where the clone is expanded.

>TRBV5-5|TRBJ2-7|NA|NA
TGTGCCAGCAGCTTGAAACTGGCTAGCTACGAGCAGTACTTC
CASSLKLASYEQYF
>TRBV6-5|TRBJ1-2|TRBD1|NA
TGTGCCAGCAGTTCTTCCCTCGGGACAGTCTATGGCTACACCTTC
CASSSSLGTVYGYTF
>TRBV28|TRBJ1-2|NA|NA
TGTGCCAGCAGTTTAGGGGGGAGCGACGGCTACACCTTC
CASSLGGSDGYTF
>TRBV2|TRBJ1-1|NA|NA
TGTGCCAGCGTTCCGGGACTCTACACTGAAGCTTTCTTT
CASVPGLYTEAFF
>TRBV6-1|TRBJ2-1|TRBD2|NA
TGTGCCACCTCGGGACTAGCGGGAGTCAATGAGCAGTTCTTC
CATSGLAGVNEQFF
>TRBV6-5|TRBJ2-3|TRBD2|NA
TGTGCCAGCAGTCCCATCCTAGCGGGGACAGATACGCAGTATTTT
CASSPILAGTDTQYF
>TRBV6-1|TRBJ1-2|TRBD1|once
TGTGCCAGCAGCCCGGGACAGGTCGACTATGGCTACACCTTC
CASSPGQVDYGYTF
>TRBV14|TRBJ1-2|TRBD1|NA
TGTGCCAGCAGCCAAATCTCAGGGGGAGGCTACACCTTC
CASSQISGGGYTF
>TRBV7-8|TRBJ2-3|NA|NA
TGTGCCAGCAGCTTACGAGGGGGTCGTGATACGCAGTATTTT
CASSLRGGRDTQYF
>TRBV19|TRBJ2-3|NA|NA
TGTGCCAGCCGGGACATCCATACGCAGTATTTT
CASRDIHTQYF
>TRBV4-3|TRBJ1-2|TRBD1|NA
TGCGCCAGCAGCCAAGGAGAGACAGGGGGCTTACCATGGTATGGCTACACCTTC
CASSQGETGGLPWYGYTF
>TRBV18|TRBJ2-3|TRBD1|NA
TGTGCCAGCGCGCGGACAGGGGGATATACAGATACGCAGTATTTT
CASARTGGYTDTQYF
>TRBV5-1|TRBJ2-1|TRBD2|NA
TGCGCCAGCAGCTTGGGACAGGGAAGTCGCGGGAGGGCCAAGGCTAATGAGCAGTTCTTC
CASSLGQGSRGRAKANEQFF
>TRBV2|TRBJ1-3|NA|NA
TGTGCCAGCAGTGAACTAGGGAGCTCTGGAAACACCATATATTTT
CASSELGSSGNTIYF
>TRBV6-6|TRBJ2-7|TRBD2|NA
TGTGCCAGCAGATACGGGGGACTAGCGGGAGGGTACGAGCAGTACTTC
CASRYGGLAGGYEQYF
>TRBV4-2|TRBJ2-3|TRBD2|NA
TGTGCCAGCAGCCAGGCGGGAGTATCGACAGATACGCAGTATTTT
CASSQAGVSTDTQYF
>TRBV2|TRBJ2-1|TRBD2|NA
TGTGCCAGCAGTGACCCAGCGGGAGCGAGCTCCTACAATGAGCAGTTCTTC
CASSDPAGASSYNEQFF
>TRBV7-8|TRBJ1-1|TRBD1|NA
TGTGCCAGCAGCCAGGGGGGGAACACTGAAGCTTTCTTT
CASSQGGNTEAFF